Presented here are 14 T cell receptor beta chains from one specimen sequenced in a study of T cells in Graves' hyperthyroidism and ophthalmopathy. TCR beta CDR3 sequences were amplified from RNA transcripts. First-round RT-PCR targeting the TCR CDR3 was performed with the HTBI primer set. TCRdb re-derived calls from the multiplex PCR reads in MiXCR, one entry per CDR3 protein. The sample has approximately 400,000 distinct CDR3 sequences, roughly 19% seen once. Sequencing used blood. These receptors were obtained from a woman aged 18-35 years with Graves' hyperthyroidism.

This clonotype was seen many times. J is TRBJ1-5 and V is TRBV12-3 or TRBV12-4; D is undetermined. Trimming cost V 3 bases and J 7 bases, with 7 bases left between them. CDR3 size: 12 residues. The CDR3 coding sequence is TGTGCCAGCAGTTTCTCCGGGCAGCCCCAGCATTTT. Its translation: CASSFSGQPQHF.

This clonotype showed up many times. The rearrangement uses TRBV20-1 and TRBJ2-5; 12 bases line up with TRBD2. Per germline, CDR1 DFQATT and CDR2 SNEGSKA (reference sequence). The CDR3 contains 14 residues. V lost 5 bases to trimming and J lost 5 bases; unmatched junction nucleotides: 6. The CDR3 spells CSAPLAGGRETQYF. CDR3 coding DNA: TGCAGTGCTCCTCTAGCGGGGGGGCGGGAGACCCAGTACTTC.

This clonotype was counted many times. The chain employs TRBV18 and TRBJ2-2; the match to TRBD2 covers 7 bases. The CDR3 loop spans 15 amino acids. CDR1 is KGHSH, CDR2 LQKENI, per germline. With V trimmed by 7 bases and J by 0 bases, 5 bases remained unmatched. The CDR3 DNA reads as TGTGCCAGCTACGGGGGGACTTCGAACACCGGGGAGCTGTTTTTT. This translates into CASYGGTSNTGELFF.

In this sample, this clonotype turned up many times. The rearrangement links TRBV2 to TRBJ2-5, with 7 bases matching TRBD2. The trim removed 5 bases at V and 5 bases at J, leaving 5 bases unmatched. The CDR3 runs to 13 residues. Germline assignment: CDR1 SNHLY and CDR2 FYNNEI. CDR3 bases: TGTGCCAGCAGTAAAGGGGAGGGGGAGACCCAGTACTTC. Translated, it gives CASSKGEGETQYF.

There are a few counts of this clonotype. The chain employs TRBV20-1 and TRBJ2-2; 8 bases agree with TRBD2. This CDR3 spans 17 amino acids. Looked up from germline, CDR1 is DFQATT and CDR2 is SNEGSKA (reference sequence). Losses at the gene ends were 0 bases for V and 0 bases for J; bases not matched to a gene: 6. The CDR3 sequence is CSARDSGGLANTGELFF. In DNA, the CDR3 is TGCAGTGCTAGAGATTCTGGGGGACTAGCGAACACCGGGGAGCTGTTTTTT.

The rearrangement uses TRBV4-3 and TRBJ2-5; possibly TRBD1 for D (6 bases). Trimming removed 1 base from V and 1 base from J, with 13 bases in between. CDR3 length equals 16 residues. The germline gives CDR1 LGHNA, CDR2 YSLEER. The CDR3 loop is CASSQVGRGGQETQYF. CDR3 nucleotides: TGCGCCAGCAGCCAAGTCGGAAGAGGGGGCCAAGAGACCCAGTACTTC.

This clonotype was seen repeatedly, ten times or more. V and J are TRBV6-5 and TRBJ1-2; perhaps TRBD1 as D (6 bases). V gave up 7 bases and J gave up 8 bases, with 11 bases separating them. The CDR3 sequence is 11 residues long. The germline V gene has CDR1 MNHEY and CDR2 SVGAGI. CDR3 region: CASNSGDGYTF. In nucleotides, the CDR3 is TGTGCCAGCAACTCAGGGGACGGCTACACCTTC.

This clonotype was seen repeatedly, ten times or more. The V gene is TRBV4-1, the J gene TRBJ2-5, with 7 nucleotides matching TRBD1. The germline V gene encodes CDR1 MGHRA and CDR2 YSYEKL. This CDR3 has 16 amino acids. J was trimmed by 7 bases and V by 2 bases; bases with no gene match: 13. CDR3 coding DNA: TGCGCCAGCAGCCAACCGGGACAGTCTCCGTCAGGGACCCAGTACTTC. It codes for CASSQPGQSPSGTQYF.

This clonotype was counted at least ten times. This rearrangement joins TRBV5-1 to TRBJ2-7; 9 bases line up with TRBD1. The ends lost 4 bases at V and 4 bases at J; junction bases unmatched: 9. Germline V CDR1 and CDR2: SGHRS, YFSETQ. The CDR3 consists of 15 residues. CDR3 coding DNA: TGCGCCAGCAGCGAACAACCGGGACAGGGATACGAGCAGTACTTC. This codes for CASSEQPGQGYEQYF.

At least ten counts were recorded for this clonotype. This chain joins TRBV12-3 or TRBV12-4 and TRBJ2-5; weak D call: TRBD2 (6 bases). V lost 4 bases to trimming and J lost 2 bases, with 11 bases between them. The CDR3 contains 14 residues. The CDR3 DNA is TGTGCCAGCAGTTACGGGACTCCTCAAGAGACCCAGTACTTC. Translated, it gives CASSYGTPQETQYF.

This clonotype was counted many times. In nucleotides, the CDR3 is TGTGCCAGCAGCCAAGAGCGGTTGGGAGCTTTCTTT. This gives the protein CASSQERLGAFF. V and J are TRBV11-1 and TRBJ1-1; D remains ambiguous. V lost 5 bases to trimming and J lost 10 bases, with 14 bases between them. This CDR3 spans 12 amino acids. The V gene's germline CDR1 is SGHAT and CDR2 FQDESV (reference sequence).

The chain carries TRBV12-3 or TRBV12-4 and TRBJ1-1; no firm D call. The CDR3 has 13 residues. Trimming removed 2 bases at V and 2 bases at J, with 6 bases between. DNA for the CDR3: TGTGCCAGCAGTTTAACCCAAAACACTGAAGCTTTCTTT. Protein product: CASSLTQNTEAFF.

The rearrangement links TRBV6-1 to TRBJ1-5; no reliable D call. This CDR3 spans 15 amino acids. V lost 6 bases to trimming and J lost 7 bases, with 19 bases between them. From germline, CDR1 is MNHNS and CDR2 SASEGT. CDR3 in DNA: TGTGCCAGCAGCAAAGCGGTGAAAGCAACACAGCCCCAGCATTTT. It codes for CASSKAVKATQPQHF.

This clonotype was seen repeatedly, ten times or more. The chain combines TRBV24-1 with TRBJ2-2, with a possible D match to TRBD1 (6 bases). This CDR3 has 14 amino acids. Germline assignment: CDR1 KGHDR and CDR2 SFDVKD. Between the trimmed V and J ends, which lost 5 bases and 4 bases, there was a span of 10 bases. The CDR3 nucleotides read TGTGCCACCAGTGGCCAGGGGAGCACCGGGGAGCTGTTTTTT. Translating gives CATSGQGSTGELFF.